Given below is one TCR beta chain in context. This CDR3 has 15 amino acids. Germline V gene sequence: CDR1 SGHTA, CDR2 FQGNSA. Trimming cost V 1 base and J 4 bases; bases outside gene matches: 6. The entry originates in a study of T cells of healthy individuals. One entry per CDR3 protein, called by TCRdb with MiXCR from the 5' RACE reads. The sample includes about 53,000 distinct CDR3 sequences, roughly 14% of them seen just once. This sequence originates from a human donor in good health. The chain has TRBV7-2 and TRBJ2-5; 7 nucleotides match TRBD1. CDR3 bases: TGTGCCAGCAGCTTAGGGGGGCACAGGGGAGAGACCCAGTACTTC. This translates into CASSLGGHRGETQYF. The full variable domain, its missing parts supplied by reference TRBV7-2 and TRBJ2-5, is GAGVSQSPSNKVTEKGKDVELRCDPISGHTALYWYRQSLGQGLEFLIYFQGNSAPDKSGLPSDRFSAERTGGSVSTLTIQRTQQEDSAVYLCASSLGGHRGETQYFGPGTRLLVL.